This T cell receptor (beta chain) stems from a study of shared clonotypes between healthy human individuals. V lost 0 bases to trimming and J lost 5 bases; unmatched junction nucleotides: 8. This CDR3 contains 18 residues. Germline CDR1 is MGHRA and CDR2 is YSYEKL. CD45RO-negative, CCR7-positively selected cells formed the naive CD8 fraction, excluding terminally differentiated effector memory CD45RA+ cells. The assay was immunoSEQ multiplex PCR, and TCRdb's table has in-frame clones only and misses some. Among about 2.1 million clones listed, just over 90% were seen once. The chain links TRBV4-1 to TRBJ2-7; TRBD2 matches 15 bases. Sequencing input: naive CD8+ T cells from PBMCs. The TCR comes from a man aged 18 to 29 in good health. Some clones in this sample may be carry-over from other donors' samples. The CDR3 spells CASSQDKRTSGRADEQYF. In DNA, the CDR3 is TGCGCCAGCAGCCAAGATAAAAGGACTAGCGGGAGGGCGGACGAGCAGTACTTC.